These 20 T cell receptor beta chains were sequenced from one sample in a study of T cells in Graves' hyperthyroidism and ophthalmopathy (dated by TCRdb to between 2018 and 2021). Library method: multiplex PCR. This sample was sequenced with an Illumina HiSeq 2000. TCR beta CDR3 regions were amplified from RNA transcripts. For the first round of RT-PCR on the TCR CDR3, the HTBI primer set was used together with the Qiagen OneStep RT-PCR kit. In-frame beta chains were kept once TCRdb had trimmed the public reads at Q25 with fastp and called clones with MiXCR. Entries are consolidated by CDR3 protein sequence, retaining the most common genes and DNA. A total of roughly 180,000 distinct CDR3 sequences appear in this sample, 9.4% of them only once. Around 20% of the sample goes to the ten largest clones. Sequenced material: blood. Source of these receptors: a woman aged 18 to 35 with Graves' hyperthyroidism that later progressed to Graves' ophthalmopathy.

This clonotype turned up a few times. The rearrangement uses TRBV5-6 and TRBJ2-3; 7 bases are shared with TRBD2. The V gene's germline CDR1 is SGHDT and CDR2 YYEEEE. This CDR3 comprises 15 residues. Trimming removed 3 bases from V and 2 bases from J; junction bases left unmatched: 6. Written as DNA, the CDR3 is TGTGCCAGCAGCTGGGGGGACTACCTCACAGATACGCAGTATTTT. Translated, it gives CASSWGDYLTDTQYF.

This clonotype was counted ten times or more. The chain carries TRBV2 and TRBJ1-5; D not certain. Germline V gene sequence: CDR1 SNHLY, CDR2 FYNNEI. This CDR3 has 15 residues. V lost 0 bases, J lost 3 bases, and 9 bases lay in between. CDR3 coding DNA: TGTGCCAGCAGTGAAGCCCGGTCTAACAATCAGCCCCAGCATTTT. This encodes CASSEARSNNQPQHF.

This clonotype was counted many times. The genes are TRBV19 and TRBJ2-2; D not certain. Germline loops: CDR1 LNHDA, CDR2 SQIVND (reference sequence). The CDR3 is made up of 11 amino acids. Trimming removed 6 bases from V and 5 bases from J, with 4 bases in between. The CDR3 sequence is CASRGTGELFF. CDR3 sequence (DNA): TGTGCCAGTAGGGGTACCGGGGAGCTGTTTTTT.

This clonotype was seen a few times. V gene TRBV9 combines with J gene TRBJ2-1; D gene unclear. Trimming stripped 0 bases from V and 2 bases from J, with 3 bases between. The CDR3 spans 13 residues. Germline-derived CDR1 and CDR2 are SGDLS and YYNGEE. CDR3 loop: CASSVGPYNEQFF. The CDR3 bases are TGTGCCAGCAGCGTAGGACCCTACAATGAGCAGTTCTTC. The entire variable domain, with the rest obtained from reference TRBV9 and TRBJ2-1, is as follows: DSGVTQTPKHLITATGQRVTLRCSPRSGDLSVYWYQQSLDQGLQFLIQYYNGEERAKGNILERFSAQQFPDLHSELNLSSLELGDSALYFCASSVGPYNEQFFGPGTRLTVL.

At least ten counts were recorded for this clonotype. The J gene is TRBJ1-1, the V gene TRBV28; D perhaps matches TRBD1 (5 bases). The CDR3 consists of 13 residues. Between the trimmed V and J ends, which lost 8 bases and 1 base, there was a span of 11 bases. CDR1 and CDR2 (germline): MDHEN, SYDVKM. The CDR3 protein is CASRVGENTEAFF. The CDR3 DNA is TGTGCCAGCCGAGTAGGGGAGAACACTGAAGCTTTCTTT.

The CDR3 loop reads CASSLAQTGTREFF. CDR3 sequence (DNA): TGTGCCAGCAGCTTAGCGCAGACCGGGACTAGGGAGTTCTTC. The chain recombines TRBV7-9 with TRBJ2-1; 8 bases are a match to TRBD2. The CDR3 is 14 amino acids. Looked up from germline, CDR1 is SEHNR and CDR2 is FQNEAQ (reference sequence). The V segment lost 0 bases and the J segment 14 bases; nucleotides outside the gene matches: 9.

This clonotype has a count of ten or more. J is TRBJ2-2 and V is TRBV11-1; 7 nucleotides match TRBD1. With V trimmed by 2 bases and J by 0 bases, 0 bases remained unmatched. The CDR3 is made up of 15 amino acids. CDR1 and CDR2 from the germline V gene are SGHAT and FQDESV (reference sequence). CDR3 sequence (DNA): TGTGCCAGCAGCTTAACAGGGGCGAACACCGGGGAGCTGTTTTTT. It yields the protein CASSLTGANTGELFF.

This clonotype was counted at least ten times. The rearrangement links TRBV28 to TRBJ2-2; D uncertain. V was cut by 6 bases and J by 3 bases, with 26 bases left in between. Germline CDR1 and CDR2: MDHEN and SYDVKM. The CDR3 length is 19 residues. As DNA, the CDR3 is TGTGCCAGCAGGCTGGCCGGTCCCCGGTTAGGGCCTTACACCGGGGAGCTGTTTTTT. Translation: CASRLAGPRLGPYTGELFF.

At least ten counts were recorded for this clonotype. The rearrangement links TRBV20-1 to TRBJ2-1; tentatively, D is TRBD2 (6 bases). CDR1 and CDR2 from the germline V gene are DFQATT and SNEGSKA (reference sequence). V dropped 6 bases and J dropped 5 bases, with 11 bases sitting between them. This CDR3 has 12 amino acids. The CDR3, as DNA: TGCAGTGCGCGACTAGGCGACAATGAGCAGTTCTTC. Its protein product is CSARLGDNEQFF.

This clonotype was seen many times. The chain carries TRBV19 and TRBJ1-1, with D perhaps matching TRBD1 (5 bases). The CDR3 totals 13 residues. The V and J ends lost 7 bases and 1 base respectively, with 10 bases between them. Germline V gene sequence: CDR1 LNHDA, CDR2 SQIVND (reference sequence). For the CDR3, the DNA is TGTGCCAGTACGAGGGGACCGAACACTGAAGCTTTCTTT. It is translated as CASTRGPNTEAFF.

This clonotype was observed at least ten times. The chain employs TRBV27 and TRBJ2-2, with 8 bases aligning to TRBD1. Germline V lookup: CDR1 MNHEY, CDR2 SMNVEV (reference sequence). The CDR3 loop spans 18 amino acids. The V segment lost 4 bases and the J segment 1 base; nucleotides outside the gene matches: 11. The CDR3 DNA sequence: TGTGCCAGCAGTTGGGTTGGCAGGGGGCTCAGGAACACCGGGGAGCTGTTTTTT. Its protein product is CASSWVGRGLRNTGELFF.

The J gene is TRBJ2-3, the V gene TRBV6-1, with 8 bases that match TRBD1. Germline values: CDR1 MNHNS, CDR2 SASEGT. CDR3 length: 16 amino acids. Trimming cost V 6 bases and J 4 bases; bases outside gene matches: 12. The CDR3 region is CASRDLTGERSDTQYF. CDR3 DNA sequence: TGTGCCAGCAGGGACTTGACAGGGGAAAGATCAGATACGCAGTATTTT.

This clonotype was recorded many times. The rearrangement joins TRBV6-1 to TRBJ2-5; D remains ambiguous. The V end lost 5 bases, the J end lost 7 bases, and 14 bases lay between the germline ends. The CDR3 totals 13 residues. CDR1 is MNHNS and CDR2 is SASEGT in the germline V gene. In nucleotides, the CDR3 is TGTGCCAGCAGTAGTGAACAGACGGGGACCCAGTACTTC. This codes for CASSSEQTGTQYF.

The sample holds many counts of this clonotype. V usage is TRBV28 and J usage is TRBJ2-5; the match to TRBD1 covers 9 bases. CDR1 is MDHEN and CDR2 is SYDVKM in the germline V gene. This CDR3 region has 14 residues. The V and J ends lost 6 bases and 2 bases, in that order; junction bases with no gene match: 4. As DNA, the CDR3 is TGTGCCAGCAGGATGACAGGGGGTCAAGAGACCCAGTACTTC. Translation: CASRMTGGQETQYF.

V gene TRBV19 combines with J gene TRBJ2-1; D is possibly TRBD2 (5 bases). Germline assignment: CDR1 LNHDA and CDR2 SQIVND (reference sequence). V dropped 2 bases and J dropped 12 bases, with 17 bases sitting between them. The CDR3 has 14 residues. CDR3 region: CASSIIRETYRQFF. The CDR3, as DNA: TGTGCCAGTAGTATAATAAGGGAGACGTACCGGCAGTTCTTC.

This clonotype has just a few counts. The V gene is TRBV9, the J gene TRBJ1-1; no clear D. CDR1 and CDR2 from the germline V gene are SGDLS and YYNGEE. The V end lost 0 bases, the J end lost 1 base, and 7 bases lay between the germline ends. The CDR3 has 14 residues. The CDR3 sequence is CASSVGSGNTEAFF. CDR3 bases: TGTGCCAGCAGCGTAGGTTCCGGGAACACTGAAGCTTTCTTT.

Only a few counts were recorded for this clonotype. The chain combines TRBV29-1 with TRBJ1-2; the D gene is possibly TRBD1 (6 bases). The CDR3 consists of 17 residues. Germline values: CDR1 SQVTM, CDR2 ANQGSEA. Between the trimmed V and J ends, which lost 1 base and 5 bases, there was a span of 23 bases. The CDR3 coding sequence is TGCAGCGTTGAAGGCTTAGTGCTGTCGGGACAAATTTATGGCTACACCTTC. Its protein is CSVEGLVLSGQIYGYTF. The full variable domain, rest sourced from reference TRBV29-1 and TRBJ1-2, is SAVISQKPSRDICQRGTSLTIQCQVDSQVTMMFWYRQQPGQSLTLIATANQGSEATYESGFVIDKFPISRPNLTFSTLTVSNMSPEDSSIYLCSVEGLVLSGQIYGYTFGSGTRLTVV.

V usage is TRBV4-1 and J usage is TRBJ1-1; D may be TRBD1 (5 bases). The CDR3 sequence is 14 residues long. Trimming removed 3 bases from V and 5 bases from J, with 13 bases in between. Germline V gene sequence: CDR1 MGHRA, CDR2 YSYEKL. In DNA, the CDR3 is TGCGCCAGCAGCCAGAGGGACCTTGAGACTGAAGCTTTCTTT. This sequence encodes CASSQRDLETEAFF.

In its sample, this clonotype was seen many times. The chain carries TRBV20-1 and TRBJ1-6, with D perhaps TRBD1 (6 bases). The CDR3 is 15 amino acids. V shed 3 bases and J shed 8 bases, with 17 bases lying between them. Germline V CDR1 and CDR2: DFQATT, SNEGSKA (reference sequence). This CDR3 reads CSASLSRGGDSPLHF. The CDR3 DNA reads TGCAGTGCTAGTCTTTCCAGGGGAGGCGATTCACCCCTCCACTTT.

This clonotype was counted many times. The chain has TRBV20-1 and TRBJ2-5, with D maybe TRBD1 (5 bases). Germline-derived CDR1 and CDR2 are DFQATT and SNEGSKA (reference sequence). Trimming took off 2 bases at V and 6 bases at J, with 13 bases between the two ends. The CDR3 length is 13 residues. CDR3 region: CSARITTVQTQYF. Here the CDR3 DNA reads TGCAGTGCTAGAATAACGACAGTGCAGACCCAGTACTTC.